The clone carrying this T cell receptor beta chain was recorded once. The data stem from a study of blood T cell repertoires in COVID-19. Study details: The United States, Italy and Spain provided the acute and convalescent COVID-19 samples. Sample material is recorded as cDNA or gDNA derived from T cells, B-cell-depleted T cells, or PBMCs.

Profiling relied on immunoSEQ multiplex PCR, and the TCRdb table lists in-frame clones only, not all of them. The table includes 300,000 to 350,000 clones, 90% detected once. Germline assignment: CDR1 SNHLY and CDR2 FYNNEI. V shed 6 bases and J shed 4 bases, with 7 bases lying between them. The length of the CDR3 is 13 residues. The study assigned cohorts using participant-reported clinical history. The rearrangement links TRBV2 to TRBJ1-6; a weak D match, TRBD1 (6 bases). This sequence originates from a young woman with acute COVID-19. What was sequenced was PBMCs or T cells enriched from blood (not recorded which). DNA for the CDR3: TGTGCCAGCAGCGGACAGTATAATTCACCCCTCCACTTT. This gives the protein CASSGQYNSPLHF.